This entry describes one T cell receptor (beta chain). These data originate in a study of HIV-infected patients and healthy controls. Study in general: About 65% of the sixteen became undetectable by the second bleed, and all after another year of therapy.

Whole blood was used without fractionation, so all unsorted peripheral T cells were included. The germline V and J ends were trimmed by 1 base and 6 bases, with 16 bases remaining between them. The germline V gene has CDR1 SEHNR and CDR2 FQNEAQ (reference sequence). The CDR3 covers 16 residues. Alpha and beta constant-region primers primed reverse transcription of approximately 0.55 ug RNA. Each of the alpha and beta chains got its own library through chain-specific third strand synthesis with indices. TCRdb reanalysed the 5' RACE reads using MiXCR and keeps one entry per CDR3 protein. The repertoire holds fewer than 6,500 distinct CDR3 sequences, 20% to 25% seen once, with 24% in the top ten.

The sequence was obtained from an adult with HIV infection. This rearrangement joins TRBV7-9 to TRBJ2-1; tentatively, D is TRBD1 or TRBD2 (6 bases each). This specimen was blood, taken before antiretroviral therapy. CDR3 bases: TGTGCCAGCAGCTTAGTTCTCGGGGGCGCTAGCAATGAGCAGTTCTTC. This encodes CASSLVLGGASNEQFF.